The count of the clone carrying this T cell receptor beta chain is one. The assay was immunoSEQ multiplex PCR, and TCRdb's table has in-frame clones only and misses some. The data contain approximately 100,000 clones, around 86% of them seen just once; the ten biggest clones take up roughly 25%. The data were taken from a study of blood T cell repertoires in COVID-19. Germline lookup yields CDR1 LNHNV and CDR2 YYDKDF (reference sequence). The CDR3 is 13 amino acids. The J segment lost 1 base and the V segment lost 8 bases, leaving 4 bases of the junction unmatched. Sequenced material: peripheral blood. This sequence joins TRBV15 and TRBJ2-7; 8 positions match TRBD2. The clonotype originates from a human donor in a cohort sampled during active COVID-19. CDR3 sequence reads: CATQRGGSYEQYF. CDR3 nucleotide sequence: TGTGCCACCCAGCGCGGGGGGTCCTACGAGCAGTACTTC.